This note documents a single T cell receptor (beta chain) sequence. As input for TCR beta libraries, about 2 micrograms of genomic DNA came from cryopreserved PBMCs. This record belongs to a study of cytotoxic CD8 clonotypes in ibrutinib-treated CLL. About the research overall: Response samples came after a median about 13 months of treatment, range 6 to 36.

Libraries were prepared by immunoSEQ multiplex PCR; TCRdb keeps only in-frame clonotypes and omits some of them. The table has roughly 130,000 clones, about 80% seen once; the top ten hold roughly 13%. CDR1 and CDR2 (germline): LNHDA, SQIVND (reference sequence). The CDR3 sequence is 15 residues long. The trim removed 10 bases at V and 6 bases at J, leaving 15 bases unmatched. This receptor was identified in a human donor with chronic lymphocytic leukemia. The sample in question was PBMCs, obtained after 12 months of ibrutinib treatment. The chain is built from TRBV19 and TRBJ2-5, with 9 bases identical to TRBD2. The CDR3 loop reads CATKEAGGGGKTQYF. The CDR3 bases are TGTGCCACGAAAGAAGCGGGAGGAGGGGGAAAGACCCAGTACTTC.